This T cell receptor beta chain was identified during a study of OX40 agonist ivuxolimab in advanced cancers. Regarding the research as a whole: The costimulatory receptor OX40 (CD134) was targeted by ivuxolimab, a fully human IgG2 agonistic monoclonal antibody. Intravenous ivuxolimab was administered to patients every 2 weeks at six dose levels: 0.01, 0.1, 0.3, 1.5, 3 and 10 mg/kg. Of the roughly 52 patients in dose escalation, around 19 had hepatocellular carcinoma, approximately 15 had melanoma, 9 had renal cell carcinoma and 9 had head and neck cancer. In the dose-escalation cohort, around four fifths of patients were male, and the mean age was approximately 55 years, with a range of roughly 20 to 80. Patients were allowed to have had prior anti-PD-1, anti-PD-L1 or anti-CTLA-4 therapy, and 40% of the dose-escalation patients had been treated with checkpoint inhibitors. Three dose-escalation patients achieved partial responses, one with hepatocellular carcinoma and two with cutaneous melanoma. Peripheral TCRbeta sequencing aimed to test whether ivuxolimab altered TCR sequence diversity and caused clonal T-cell expansion. The monotherapy dose-escalation portion (N of about 49 patients) of the phase I ivuxolimab trial is reported in the paper.

CDR1 and CDR2 are drawn from the germline V gene: MNHNS, SASEGT. The germline ends are 16 bases apart after V is trimmed by 2 bases and J by 15 bases. The CDR3 has 13 amino acids, counting the end cysteine and phenylalanine. The kept DNA is CDR3 alone, 39 bases in frame from the first base. The research as a whole found: Partial responders in the 0.1-3.0 mg/kg groups had among the lowest normalized peripheral clonal expansion, especially among CD8+ T cells. Clonal expansion of both CD4+ and CD8+ blood T cells was observed from baseline to week 6 at doses 0.1 to 3.0 mg/kg. Low levels of normalized T-cell clonal expansion were also seen in some nonresponding patients. After ivuxolimab, CD8+ T cells had more expanded clones than CD4+ T cells on average. Which antigens the clonally expanded peripheral T cells were specific for was not determined.

Genomic DNA was isolated from the sorted cells so that the TCRbeta CDR3 region could be sequenced. The immunoSEQ Assay was used to sequence the TCRbeta CDR3 regions. The table comes from immuneACCESS by way of TCRdb, which keeps in-frame sequences with V and J called. Part of the clones is missing from these tables; in studies checked, under half for an unresolved V gene and the rest for unknown reasons. The sample includes around 60,000 clones, with about 85% observed a single time. 16% of the sample goes to the ten largest clones. The trial excluded patients who had a history of autoimmune disease or who were on systemic immunosuppression. Peripheral blood for TCR sequencing was collected from all dose cohorts at baseline, on cycle 4 day 1, and on cycle 7 day 1. The samples were taken from a phase I, first-in-human, multicenter, open-label dose-escalation trial of ivuxolimab. Adults with locally advanced or metastatic melanoma, renal cell carcinoma, hepatocellular carcinoma or head and neck squamous cell carcinoma were enrolled in the trial. Before TCR sequencing, CD4+ T cells and CD8+ T cells were sorted from peripheral blood as separate populations.

A word on this clone: Its specific antigen is unknown. Base-call qualities are not available, and no considerably larger clone is one nucleotide away.

The chain is assembled from TRBV6-1 and TRBJ1-4, with the D gene too uncertain to name. The TCR was taken from an adult with an advanced solid tumor such as melanoma, head and neck, liver or kidney cancer. The specimen was CD4+ or CD8+ T cells sorted from blood, collected in a trial of the OX40 agonist ivuxolimab. At the DNA level, the sequence is TGTGCCAGCAGTGAATCTGGGTGGAAACGGGTGTTTTTT. Its translation is CASSESGWKRVFF.